These 24 T cell receptor beta chains share one sample of origin, sequenced in a study of blood T cell repertoires in COVID-19. TCRdb keeps only in-frame clones here, not all; method: immunoSEQ multiplex PCR. Of about 340,000 clones in the sample, more than 75% were seen once. Input material: peripheral blood. Receptor source: a young woman who had recovered from COVID-19.

The sample holds one count of this clone. The chain links TRBV10-3 to TRBJ2-2; 13 bases are shared with TRBD2. Germline CDR1 reads ENHRY; CDR2 reads SYGVKD. The CDR3 consists of 17 residues. Trimming at V came to 4 bases and at J to 4 bases, leaving 6 bases not matched to a gene. The CDR3 spells CAISVGLAGASTGELFF. In nucleotides, the CDR3 is TGTGCCATCAGTGTTGGACTAGCGGGAGCCTCCACCGGGGAGCTGTTTTTT.

This chain uses TRBV28 with TRBJ2-1, with TRBD2 identical over 13 bases. This CDR3 contains 13 residues. Germline V gives CDR1 MDHEN, CDR2 SYDVKM. V dropped 11 bases and J dropped 6; count of bases not matched to a gene: 4. DNA of the CDR3: TGTGCCGGAGGGACTAGCGGGACCAATGAGCAGTTCTTC. It codes for CAGGTSGTNEQFF.

The chain recombines TRBV7-6 with TRBJ1-6; 7 bases agree with TRBD1. Germline lookup yields CDR1 SGHVS and CDR2 FNYEAQ. The CDR3 covers 14 residues. J was trimmed by 10 bases and V by 4 bases; bases with no gene match: 7. CDR3 nucleotide sequence: TGTGCCAGCAGCTCAACAGGGACAGACTCACCCCTCCACTTT. Translated: CASSSTGTDSPLHF.

The CDR3 loop reads CSAGSGSLGETQYF. For the CDR3, the DNA is TGCAGCGCTGGTAGCGGGAGCTTGGGAGAGACCCAGTACTTC. The gene calls are TRBV29-1 and TRBJ2-5; TRBD2 matches at 9 bases. This CDR3 is built from 14 residues. Germline V gene sequence: CDR1 SQVTM, CDR2 ANQGSEA. J lost 4 bases, V lost 7 bases, and 10 bases had no gene match.

The chain uses TRBV19 and TRBJ2-3, with D hard to call. The CDR3 runs to 12 residues. Germline CDR1 is LNHDA and CDR2 is SQIVND (reference sequence). Trimming cost V 5 bases and J 3 bases, with 6 bases left between them. The DNA of the CDR3 is TGTGCCAGTAGTTTACAAACAGATACGCAGTATTTT. It is translated as CASSLQTDTQYF.

A single count supports this clone. This chain uses TRBV4-1 with TRBJ1-5, with D possibly being TRBD1 (6 bases). Trimming removed 0 bases at V and 3 bases at J, with 9 bases between. Germline CDR1 is MGHRA and CDR2 is YSYEKL. The CDR3 is made up of 15 amino acids. CDR3 sequence (DNA): TGCGCCAGCAGCCAAGATAGGACAGTCAATCAGCCCCAGCATTTT. Translated, it gives CASSQDRTVNQPQHF.

This clone was seen once. The CDR3 region is CASTHRDSLFQPQHF. In DNA, the CDR3 is TGTGCCAGCACCCACCGGGACAGCCTTTTTCAGCCCCAGCATTTT. The chain uses TRBV6-5 and TRBJ1-5; 7 bases are a match to TRBD1. V lost 7 bases and J lost 6; bases outside the gene matches: 12. Germline-derived CDR1 and CDR2 are MNHEY and SVGAGI. CDR3 size: 15 residues.

J is TRBJ2-3 and V is TRBV6-5; TRBD2 matches 7 bases. The germline V gene encodes CDR1 MNHEY and CDR2 SVGAGI. The CDR3 has 15 residues. J was trimmed by 4 bases and V by 7 bases; bases with no gene match: 11. CDR3 nucleotides: TGTGCCAGCATCGGGGCGGGAGACGGCCCAGATACGCAGTATTTT. Its translation: CASIGAGDGPDTQYF.

V gene TRBV28 combines with J gene TRBJ1-5; 7 positions match TRBD1. The V segment lost 6 bases and the J segment 1 base; nucleotides outside the gene matches: 12. The CDR3 is 17 amino acids. CDR1 and CDR2 (germline): MDHEN, SYDVKM. In DNA, the CDR3 is TGTGCCAGCAGATCGACAGGGCCCGTAACCAGCAATCAGCCCCAGCATTTT. It specifies CASRSTGPVTSNQPQHF.

This rearrangement joins TRBV11-3 to TRBJ2-4; the match to TRBD1 covers 8 bases. CDR1 and CDR2 (germline): SGHNT, YENEEA. V lost 2 bases and J lost 8; bases outside the gene matches: 5. The CDR3 totals 14 residues. CDR3 loop: CASSLRDRMDIQYF. As DNA, the CDR3 is TGTGCCAGCAGCTTACGGGACAGGATGGACATTCAGTACTTC.

V and J are TRBV11-3 and TRBJ1-3; D may be TRBD1 (5 bases). The V gene's germline CDR1 is SGHNT and CDR2 YENEEA. The ends were cut back, 2 bases at V and 4 bases at J, with 15 bases in the middle. This CDR3 has 16 residues. CDR3 loop: CASSLRGSVPGNTIYF. CDR3 sequence (DNA): TGTGCCAGCAGCTTAAGGGGCAGCGTTCCGGGAAACACCATATATTTT.

This chain joins TRBV14 and TRBJ1-5, with D tentatively TRBD1 (5 bases). The V gene lost 4 bases and the J gene lost 9 bases, with 13 bases spanning the gap. CDR3 length equals 13 residues. The germline gives CDR1 SGHDN, CDR2 FVKESK. The CDR3 is CASSRDSVGPQHF. The CDR3 region has the DNA TGTGCCAGCAGCCGGGACTCCGTAGGGCCCCAGCATTTT.

The genes are TRBV4-3 and TRBJ2-1; D not resolved. The germline V gene has CDR1 LGHNA and CDR2 YSLEER. Trimming cost V 0 bases and J 7 bases, with 7 bases left between them. This CDR3 is built from 13 residues. The CDR3: CASSQELQNEQFF. Here the CDR3 DNA reads TGCGCCAGCAGCCAAGAGTTGCAGAATGAGCAGTTCTTC.

V gene TRBV27 combines with J gene TRBJ1-6, with a tentative D call TRBD1 (6 bases). Looked up from germline, CDR1 is MNHEY and CDR2 is SMNVEV (reference sequence). The CDR3 extends over 14 amino acids. Trimming cost V 5 bases and J 8 bases, with 13 bases left between them. The CDR3 DNA is TGTGCCAGCAGTCGTCAGGGGATGGATTCACCCCTCCACTTT. This codes for CASSRQGMDSPLHF.

V usage is TRBV10-3 and J usage is TRBJ2-1, with TRBD2 matching 11 bases. Losses at the gene ends were 2 bases for V and 6 bases for J; bases not matched to a gene: 6. Looked up from germline, CDR1 is ENHRY and CDR2 is SYGVKD. The CDR3 loop spans 16 amino acids. The CDR3 DNA sequence: TGTGCCATCAGTGAGGCACCCGGGACTAGCGGCAATGAGCAGTTCTTC. It yields the protein CAISEAPGTSGNEQFF.

The chain carries TRBV5-1 and TRBJ1-4; D uncertain. This CDR3 has 16 residues. Trimming removed 4 bases from V and 7 bases from J, with 20 bases in between. CDR1 is SGHRS, CDR2 YFSETQ, per germline. CDR3 coding DNA: TGCGCCAGCAGCCCTTACCCGGGAGGGTCGAGTGAAAAACTGTTTTTT. Protein sequence: CASSPYPGGSSEKLFF.

This sequence joins TRBV27 and TRBJ2-1; 12 bases are shared with TRBD2. The V segment lost 6 bases and the J segment 6 bases; nucleotides outside the gene matches: 3. This CDR3 contains 14 residues. CDR1 is MNHEY and CDR2 is SMNVEV in the germline V gene (reference sequence). CDR3 residues: CASRPGLAGNEQFF. The CDR3 region has the DNA TGTGCCAGCAGGCCGGGACTAGCGGGCAATGAGCAGTTCTTC.

The chain uses TRBV11-3 and TRBJ2-1; unclear D gene. V dropped 1 base and J dropped 8 bases, with 3 bases sitting between them. Germline V gene lookup returns CDR1 SGHNT and CDR2 YENEEA. The CDR3 has 11 amino acids. CDR3: CASSLADEQFF. As DNA, the CDR3 is TGTGCCAGCAGCTTAGCCGATGAGCAGTTCTTC.

V usage is TRBV6-2 or TRBV6-3 and J usage is TRBJ2-1; 8 bases agree with TRBD2. The length of the CDR3 is 15 residues. The trim removed 5 bases at V and 5 bases at J, leaving 8 bases unmatched. Germline CDR1 and CDR2: MNHEY and SVGEGT. The CDR3 coding sequence is TGTGCCAGCAGTAGAACTAGCGGCCTGGACAATGAGCAGTTCTTC. The encoded protein is CASSRTSGLDNEQFF.

The V and J genes are TRBV24-1 and TRBJ2-2; D possibly corresponds to TRBD1 (6 bases). Trimming stripped 12 bases from V and 0 bases from J, with 13 bases between. Germline-derived CDR1 and CDR2 are KGHDR and SFDVKD. The CDR3 covers 14 residues. The CDR3 sequence: CAGPGTPNTGELFF. CDR3 coding DNA: TGTGCCGGACCCGGGACACCGAACACCGGGGAGCTGTTTTTT.

A note on this clone: The sample carries other DNA sequences with the same CDR3. This chain links TRBV6-5 with TRBJ1-2; D ambiguous. V was clipped by 0 bases and J by 4 bases, with 6 bases between them. Germline CDR1 MNHEY, CDR2 SVGAGI. CDR3 length: 13 amino acids. The CDR3 nucleotides read TGTGCCAGCAGTTACTCGAGAGGCTATGGCTACACCTTC. Amino acid sequence: CASSYSRGYGYTF.

This sequence joins TRBV6-5 and TRBJ2-7; tentatively, D is TRBD2 (6 bases). CDR1 and CDR2 (germline): MNHEY, SVGAGI. This CDR3 has 14 amino acids. V shed 8 bases and J shed 4 bases, with 18 bases lying between them. CDR3 region: CASSKGRFEYEQYV. As DNA, the CDR3 is TGTGCCAGCTCTAAGGGGAGGTTTGAGTACGAGCAGTACGTC.

V gene TRBV6-6 combines with J gene TRBJ2-2; TRBD1 matches at 9 bases. V dropped 7 bases and J dropped 8; count of bases not matched to a gene: 14. There are 16 residues in the CDR3. Per germline, CDR1 MNHNY and CDR2 SVGAGI (reference sequence). CDR3 region: CASKNGAQGAAGELFF. The CDR3 nucleotides read TGTGCCAGCAAAAACGGTGCACAGGGGGCGGCAGGGGAGCTGTTTTTT.

This chain links TRBV6-2 or TRBV6-3 with TRBJ2-6; TRBD2 is a possible D gene (5 bases). Trimming removed 2 bases at V and 0 bases at J, with 5 bases between. Germline assignment: CDR1 MNHEY and CDR2 SVGEGT. The CDR3 runs to 15 residues. CDR3 amino acids: CASSYGSSGANVLTF. CDR3 nucleotides: TGTGCCAGCAGTTACGGGAGCTCTGGGGCCAACGTCCTGACTTTC.